This T cell receptor beta chain was sequenced for a study of OX40 agonist ivuxolimab in advanced cancers. A note on the overall study: Ivuxolimab was an agonistic, fully human IgG2 monoclonal antibody directed against OX40 (CD134), a costimulatory receptor. Patients were allowed to have had prior anti-PD-1, anti-PD-L1 or anti-CTLA-4 therapy, and more than 35% of the dose-escalation patients had been treated with checkpoint inhibitors. Partial responses occurred in three dose-escalation patients, of whom one had hepatocellular carcinoma and two had cutaneous melanoma. Intravenous ivuxolimab was administered to patients every 2 weeks at six dose levels: 0.01, 0.1, 0.3, 1.5, 3 and 10 mg/kg. Peripheral TCRbeta sequencing was intended to test whether TCR sequence diversity was altered and clonal T-cell expansion was caused by ivuxolimab. Among the roughly 52 dose-escalation patients, around 19 had hepatocellular carcinoma, around 15 melanoma, 9 renal cell carcinoma and 9 head and neck cancer. The monotherapy dose-escalation portion (N of about 50 patients) of the phase I ivuxolimab trial is reported in the paper. In the dose-escalation cohort, 65% to 90% of patients were male, and the mean age was about 55 years, with a range of roughly 20 to 80.

The trial excluded patients who had a history of autoimmune disease or were on systemic immunosuppression. Peripheral blood for TCR sequencing was collected from all dose cohorts at baseline, on cycle 4 day 1, and on cycle 7 day 1. Samples were obtained from an open-label, multicenter, first-in-human phase I dose-escalation trial of ivuxolimab. Adults with locally advanced or metastatic melanoma, renal cell, hepatocellular, or head and neck squamous cell carcinoma were enrolled in the trial. Before TCR sequencing, CD4+ T cells and CD8+ T cells from peripheral blood were sorted into separate populations. Including the terminal cysteine and phenylalanine, the CDR3 comprises 15 residues. Here the CDR3 DNA is all that survives: 45 bases in frame from base 1. For CDR1 and CDR2, the germline V gene (reference sequence) lists LNHDA and SQIVND. V drops 2 bases and J drops 2 bases, leaving 11 bases in between.

Genomic DNA was isolated from the sorted cells so that the TCRbeta CDR3 region could be sequenced. The immunoSEQ Assay was used to sequence the TCRbeta CDR3 regions. TCRdb stores this immuneACCESS table with in-frame sequences only. Part of the clones is absent; in the studies checked, under half of the shortfall reflects unresolved V genes, and no reason is known for the rest. Present in this sample are more than 80,000 clones, under 90% of which were seen just once. In total, the top ten clones hold 1.5% to 2% of the sample. Overall results and qualifications from the work: After ivuxolimab, more expanded clones were found on average in CD8+ T cells than in CD4+ T cells. Low levels of normalized T-cell clonal expansion were also shown by some nonresponding patients. Clonal expansion of both CD4+ and CD8+ blood T cells was observed from baseline to week 6 at doses 0.1 to 3.0 mg/kg. In the 0.1-3.0 mg/kg groups, partial responders were among the patients with the lowest normalized peripheral clonal expansion, particularly in CD8+ T cells. The antigen specificity of the clonally expanded peripheral T cells was not determined.

This clone was seen a handful of times. Its antigen is not yet known. No quality values exist for individual bases; no much larger clone is one base distant. The sequence is built from TRBV19 and TRBJ2-3, and perhaps TRBD2 as D gene, on 5 matching bases. This TCR was sampled from an adult with an advanced solid tumor such as melanoma, head and neck, liver or kidney cancer. The source material was CD4+ or CD8+ T cells sorted from blood, sampled in a trial of the OX40 agonist ivuxolimab. This receptor carries the CDR3 CASSIPSGITDTQYF. The sequenced DNA is TGTGCCAGTAGTATACCCTCGGGGATCACAGATACGCAGTATTTT.